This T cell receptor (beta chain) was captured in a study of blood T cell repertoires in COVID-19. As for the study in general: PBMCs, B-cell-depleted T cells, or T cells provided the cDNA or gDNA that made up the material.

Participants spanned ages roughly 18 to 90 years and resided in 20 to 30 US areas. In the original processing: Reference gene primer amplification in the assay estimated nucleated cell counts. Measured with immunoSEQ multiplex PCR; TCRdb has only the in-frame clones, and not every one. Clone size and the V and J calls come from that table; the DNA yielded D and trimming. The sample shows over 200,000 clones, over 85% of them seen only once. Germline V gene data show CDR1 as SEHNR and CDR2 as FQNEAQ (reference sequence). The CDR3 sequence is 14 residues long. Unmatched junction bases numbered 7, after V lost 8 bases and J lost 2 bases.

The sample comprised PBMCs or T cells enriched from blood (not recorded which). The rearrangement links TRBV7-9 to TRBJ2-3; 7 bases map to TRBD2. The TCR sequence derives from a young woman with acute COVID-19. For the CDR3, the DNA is TGTGCCAGCCTACCAGCGGGGATCACAGATACGCAGTATTTT. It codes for CASLPAGITDTQYF.